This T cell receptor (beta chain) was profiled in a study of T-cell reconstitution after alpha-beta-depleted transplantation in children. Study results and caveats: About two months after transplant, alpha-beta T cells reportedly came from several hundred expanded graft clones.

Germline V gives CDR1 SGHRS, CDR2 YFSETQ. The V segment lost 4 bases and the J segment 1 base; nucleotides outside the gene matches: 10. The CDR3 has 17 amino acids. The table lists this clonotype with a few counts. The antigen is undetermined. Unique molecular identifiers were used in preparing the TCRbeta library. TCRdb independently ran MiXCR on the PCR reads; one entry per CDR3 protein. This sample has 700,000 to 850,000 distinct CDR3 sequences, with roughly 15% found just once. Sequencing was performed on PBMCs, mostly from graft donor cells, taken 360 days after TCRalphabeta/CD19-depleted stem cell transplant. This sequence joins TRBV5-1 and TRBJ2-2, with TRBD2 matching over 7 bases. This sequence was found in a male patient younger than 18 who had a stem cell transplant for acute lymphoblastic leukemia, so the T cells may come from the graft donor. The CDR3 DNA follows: TGCGCCAGCAGCCTCCTGACGGGGGGAGTGAACACCGGGGAGCTGTTTTTT. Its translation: CASSLLTGGVNTGELFF. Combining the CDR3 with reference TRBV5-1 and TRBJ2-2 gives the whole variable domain KAGVTQTPRYLIKTRGQQVTLSCSPISGHRSVSWYQQTPGQGLQFLFEYFSETQRNKGNFPGRFSGRQFSNSRSEMNVSTLELGDSALYLCASSLLTGGVNTGELFFGEGSRLTVL.